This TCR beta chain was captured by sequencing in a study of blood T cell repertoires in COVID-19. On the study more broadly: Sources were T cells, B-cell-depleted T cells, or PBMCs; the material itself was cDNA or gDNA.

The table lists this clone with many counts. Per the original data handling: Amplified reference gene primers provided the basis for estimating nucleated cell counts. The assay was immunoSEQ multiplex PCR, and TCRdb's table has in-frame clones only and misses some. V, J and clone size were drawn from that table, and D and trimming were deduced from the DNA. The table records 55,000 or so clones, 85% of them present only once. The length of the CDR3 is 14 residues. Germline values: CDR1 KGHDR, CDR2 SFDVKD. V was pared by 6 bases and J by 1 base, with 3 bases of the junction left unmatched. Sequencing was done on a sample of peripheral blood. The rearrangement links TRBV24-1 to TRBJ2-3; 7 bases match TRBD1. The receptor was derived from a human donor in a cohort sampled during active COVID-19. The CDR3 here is CATSSTGGTDTQYF. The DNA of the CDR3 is TGTGCCACCAGTAGCACAGGGGGCACAGATACGCAGTATTTT.